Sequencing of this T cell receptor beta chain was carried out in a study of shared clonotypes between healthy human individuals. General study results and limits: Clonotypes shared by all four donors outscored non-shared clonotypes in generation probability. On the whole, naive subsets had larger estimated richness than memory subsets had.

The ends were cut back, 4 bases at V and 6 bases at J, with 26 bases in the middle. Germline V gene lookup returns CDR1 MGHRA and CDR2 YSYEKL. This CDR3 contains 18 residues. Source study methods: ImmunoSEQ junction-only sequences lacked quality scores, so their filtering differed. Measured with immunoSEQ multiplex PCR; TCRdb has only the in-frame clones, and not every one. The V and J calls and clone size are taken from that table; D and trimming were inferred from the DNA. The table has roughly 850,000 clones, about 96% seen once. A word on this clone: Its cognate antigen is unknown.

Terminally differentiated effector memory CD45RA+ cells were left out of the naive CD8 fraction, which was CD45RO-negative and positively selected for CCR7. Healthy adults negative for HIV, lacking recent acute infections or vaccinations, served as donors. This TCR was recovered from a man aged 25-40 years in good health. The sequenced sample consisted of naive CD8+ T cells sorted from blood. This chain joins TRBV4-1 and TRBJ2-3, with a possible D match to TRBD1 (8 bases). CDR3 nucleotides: TGCGCCAGCAGCCGCCTGGACAGGGCAGCGGGACGGGATGATACGCAGTATTTT. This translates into CASSRLDRAAGRDDTQYF.